This T cell receptor (beta chain) was sequenced for a study of cytomegalovirus exposure and HLA in healthy donors. Notes on the study in general: An ancestry cluster, one associated with Asian ancestry, reportedly showed fewer N-insertions than the approximately 650-donor mean in a later analysis.

Notes on this clone: Its antigen is still unknown.

The PCR contained 60 Vbeta and 13 Jbeta primers. The protocol was immunoSEQ multiplex PCR, while the TCRdb copy is restricted to in-frame clones and leaves out a portion. The sample has under 200,000 clones, about 80% seen once. The TCR sequence derives from a man aged 55-75 years in good health and CMV-seronegative. Sequenced material: PBMCs.

CDR3 nucleotides: TGTGCCAGCGGGAGAAACTATGGCTACACCTTC. Protein product: CASGRNYGYTF. J is TRBJ1-2 and V is TRBV5-8; no firm D call. The germline V and J ends were trimmed by 7 bases and 2 bases, with 6 bases remaining between them. Germline-derived CDR1 and CDR2 are SGHTS and YDEGEE. There are 11 residues in the CDR3.